This T cell receptor beta chain was sequenced during a study of cytomegalovirus exposure and HLA in healthy donors. Study at large: Of fewer than 450 genotyped donors, around 84% clustered with self-reported Caucasian donors. Study findings and constraints: 87-base-pair reads could not separate some V segments, including TRBV6-2 and TRBV6-3.

PCR involved 60 Vbeta and 13 Jbeta primers. Some clones are missing from TCRdb's copy, which holds only in-frame ones; the method was immunoSEQ multiplex PCR. The table lists 75,000 to 100,000 clones, more than 60% of them singletons. V lost 4 bases and J lost 8; bases outside the gene matches: 8. Germline CDR1 and CDR2: MNHNY and SVGAGI (reference sequence). CDR3 size: 15 residues. The sample holds a few counts of this clone. Its antigen is unidentified. The chain combines TRBV6-6 with TRBJ1-6, with 7 nucleotides matching TRBD1. The receptor's source is a man between 18 and 29 years old in good health and CMV-seropositive. The sequencing sample was made of PBMCs. The CDR3 sequence is CASSSTRQGDSPLHF. CDR3 nucleotide sequence: TGTGCCAGCAGTTCAACCCGGCAGGGGGATTCACCCCTCCACTTT.